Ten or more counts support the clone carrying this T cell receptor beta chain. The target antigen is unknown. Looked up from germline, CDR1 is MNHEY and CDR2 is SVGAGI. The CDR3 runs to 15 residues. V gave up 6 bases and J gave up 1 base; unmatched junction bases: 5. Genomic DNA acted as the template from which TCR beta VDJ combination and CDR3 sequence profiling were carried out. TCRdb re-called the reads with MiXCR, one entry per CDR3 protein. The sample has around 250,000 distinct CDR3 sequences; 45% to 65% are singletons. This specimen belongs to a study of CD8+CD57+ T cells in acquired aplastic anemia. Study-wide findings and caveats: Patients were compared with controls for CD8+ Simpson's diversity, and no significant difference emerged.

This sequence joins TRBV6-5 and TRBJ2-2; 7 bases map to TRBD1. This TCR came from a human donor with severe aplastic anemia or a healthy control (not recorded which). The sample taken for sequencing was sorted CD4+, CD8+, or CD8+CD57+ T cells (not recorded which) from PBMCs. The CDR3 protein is CASRSGTENTGELFF. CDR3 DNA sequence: TGTGCCAGCAGGTCCGGGACAGAGAACACCGGGGAGCTGTTTTTT.